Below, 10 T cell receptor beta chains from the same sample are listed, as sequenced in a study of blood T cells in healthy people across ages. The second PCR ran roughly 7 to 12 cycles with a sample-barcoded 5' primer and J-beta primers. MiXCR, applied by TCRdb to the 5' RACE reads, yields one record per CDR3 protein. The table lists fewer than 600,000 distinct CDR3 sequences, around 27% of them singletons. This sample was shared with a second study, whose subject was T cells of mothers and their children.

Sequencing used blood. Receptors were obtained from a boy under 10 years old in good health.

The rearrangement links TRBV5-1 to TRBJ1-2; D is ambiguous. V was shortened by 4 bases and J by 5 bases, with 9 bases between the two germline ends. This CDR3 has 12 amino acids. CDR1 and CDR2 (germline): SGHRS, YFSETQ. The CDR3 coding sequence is TGCGCCAGCAGCGAAGCCCGGTATGGCTACACCTTC. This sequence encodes CASSEARYGYTF.

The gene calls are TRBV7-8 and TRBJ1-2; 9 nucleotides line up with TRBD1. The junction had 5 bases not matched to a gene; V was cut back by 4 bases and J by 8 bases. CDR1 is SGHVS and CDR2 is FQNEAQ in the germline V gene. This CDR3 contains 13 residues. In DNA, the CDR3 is TGTGCCAGCAGCTCACGGACAGGGGTCGGCTACACCTTC. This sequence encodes CASSSRTGVGYTF.

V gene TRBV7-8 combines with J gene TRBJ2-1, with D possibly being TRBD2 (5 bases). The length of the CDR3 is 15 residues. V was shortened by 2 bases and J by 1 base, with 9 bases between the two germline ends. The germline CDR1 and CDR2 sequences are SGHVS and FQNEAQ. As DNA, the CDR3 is TGTGCCAGCAGCTTAAAAAGGACTTCCTACAATGAGCAGTTCTTC. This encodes CASSLKRTSYNEQFF.

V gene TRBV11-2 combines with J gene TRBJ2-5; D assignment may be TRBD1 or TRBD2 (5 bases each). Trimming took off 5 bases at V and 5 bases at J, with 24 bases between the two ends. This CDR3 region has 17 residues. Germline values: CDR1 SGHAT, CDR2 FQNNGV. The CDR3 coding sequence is TGTGCCAGCAGCCAAGGGACCTCCGCACAGATGTGGGAGACCCAGTACTTC. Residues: CASSQGTSAQMWETQYF. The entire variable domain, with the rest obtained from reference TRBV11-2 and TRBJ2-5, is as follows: EAGVAQSPRYKIIEKRQSVAFWCNPISGHATLYWYQQILGQGPKLLIQFQNNGVVDDSQLPKDRFSAERLKGVDSTLKIQPAKLEDSAVYLCASSQGTSAQMWETQYFGPGTRLLVL.

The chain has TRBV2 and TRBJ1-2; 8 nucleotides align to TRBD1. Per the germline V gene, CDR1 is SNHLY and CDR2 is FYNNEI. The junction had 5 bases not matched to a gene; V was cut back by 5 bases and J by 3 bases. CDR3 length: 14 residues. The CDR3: CASSFGTGYYGYTF. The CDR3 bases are TGTGCCAGCAGTTTCGGGACAGGTTACTATGGCTACACCTTC.

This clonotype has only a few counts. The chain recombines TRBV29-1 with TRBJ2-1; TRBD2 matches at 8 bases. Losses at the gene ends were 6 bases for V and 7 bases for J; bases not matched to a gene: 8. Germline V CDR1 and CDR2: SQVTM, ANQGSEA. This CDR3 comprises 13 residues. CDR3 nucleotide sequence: TGCAGCGTCTCGGGGGGGCGGGAAAATGAGCAGTTCTTC. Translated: CSVSGGRENEQFF.

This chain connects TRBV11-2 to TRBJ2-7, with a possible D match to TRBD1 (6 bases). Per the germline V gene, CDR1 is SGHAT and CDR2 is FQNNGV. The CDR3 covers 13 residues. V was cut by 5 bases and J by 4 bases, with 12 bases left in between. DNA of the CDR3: TGTGCCAGCAGCGCCGAACAGGGATACGAGCAGTACTTC. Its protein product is CASSAEQGYEQYF.

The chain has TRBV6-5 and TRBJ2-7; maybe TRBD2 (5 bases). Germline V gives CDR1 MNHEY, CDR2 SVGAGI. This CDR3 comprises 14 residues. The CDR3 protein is CAKPTSGVPYEQYV. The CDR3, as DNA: TGTGCTAAGCCTACATCCGGGGTCCCCTACGAGCAGTACGTC.

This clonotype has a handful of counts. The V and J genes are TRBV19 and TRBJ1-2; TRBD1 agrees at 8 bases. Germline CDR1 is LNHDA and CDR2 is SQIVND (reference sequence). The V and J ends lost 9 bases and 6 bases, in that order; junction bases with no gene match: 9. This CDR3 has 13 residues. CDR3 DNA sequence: TGTGCCAGCTGGACAGGGACGATGGATGGCTACACCTTC. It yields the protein CASWTGTMDGYTF.

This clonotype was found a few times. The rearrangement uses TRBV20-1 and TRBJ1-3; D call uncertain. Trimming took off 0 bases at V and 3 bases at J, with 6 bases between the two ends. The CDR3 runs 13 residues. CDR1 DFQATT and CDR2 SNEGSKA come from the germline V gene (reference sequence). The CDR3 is CSAREASGNTIYF. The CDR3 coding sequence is TGCAGTGCTAGAGAGGCCAGTGGAAACACCATATATTTT.